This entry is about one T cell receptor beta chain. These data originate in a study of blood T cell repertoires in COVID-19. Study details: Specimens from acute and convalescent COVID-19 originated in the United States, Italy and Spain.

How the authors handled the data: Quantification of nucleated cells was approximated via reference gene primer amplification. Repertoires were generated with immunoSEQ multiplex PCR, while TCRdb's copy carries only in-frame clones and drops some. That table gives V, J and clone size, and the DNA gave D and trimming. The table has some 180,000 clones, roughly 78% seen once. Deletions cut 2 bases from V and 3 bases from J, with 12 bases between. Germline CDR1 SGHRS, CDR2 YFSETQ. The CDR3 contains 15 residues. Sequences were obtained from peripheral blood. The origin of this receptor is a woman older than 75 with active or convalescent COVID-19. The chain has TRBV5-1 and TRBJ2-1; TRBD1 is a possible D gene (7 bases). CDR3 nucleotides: TGCGCCAGCAGCTTACGGAGGGGGCTCTACAATGAGCAGTTCTTC. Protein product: CASSLRRGLYNEQFF.